Included here is one T cell receptor (beta chain) sequence, with context. Its matching antigen is unknown. The sample is drawn from a study of CD8+ T cells in alopecia areata. For the study at large: Treatment of the treated patients consisted of oral tofacitinib, 5 to 10 mg twice daily. The tofacitinib course ran for 6 to 18 months and was followed by 6 months off drug. Study conclusions and caveats: Elevated clonality characterized lesional scalp relative to normal scalp, particularly in alopecia totalis/universalis. TCRs were shared less clearly across patients than in mice, possibly for HLA-related reasons.

Germline V CDR1 and CDR2: ENHRY, SYGVKD. V trimming: 7 bases; J trimming: 1 base; junction bases outside the gene matches: 7. The CDR3 totals 15 residues. RNA was isolated and reverse transcribed to cDNA, the sequencing template. Produced via immunoSEQ multiplex PCR; TCRdb's table is partial and in-frame only. The sample holds around 140,000 clones, about three fifths seen once. The clonotype was recovered from a human donor with alopecia areata. This specimen was CD4+ T cells sorted from blood, taken at week 0. This chain links TRBV10-3 with TRBJ2-3; TRBD2 matches 8 bases. This chain's CDR3 is CAINSGTSRTDTQYF. The CDR3 nucleotides read TGTGCCATCAACTCCGGGACTAGTCGCACAGATACGCAGTATTTT.